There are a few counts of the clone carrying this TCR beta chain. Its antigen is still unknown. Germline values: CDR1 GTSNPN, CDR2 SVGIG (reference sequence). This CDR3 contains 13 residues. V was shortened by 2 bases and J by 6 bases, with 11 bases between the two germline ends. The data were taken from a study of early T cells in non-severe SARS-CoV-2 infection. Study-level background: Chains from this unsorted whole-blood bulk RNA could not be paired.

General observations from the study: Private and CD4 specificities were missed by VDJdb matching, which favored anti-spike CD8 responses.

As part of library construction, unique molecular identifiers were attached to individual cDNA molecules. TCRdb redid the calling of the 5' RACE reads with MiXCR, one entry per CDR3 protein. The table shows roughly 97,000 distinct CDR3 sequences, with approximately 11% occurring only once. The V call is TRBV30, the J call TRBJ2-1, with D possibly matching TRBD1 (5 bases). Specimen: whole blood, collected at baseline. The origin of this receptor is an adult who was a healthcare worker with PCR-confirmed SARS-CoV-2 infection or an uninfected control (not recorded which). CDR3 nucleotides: TGTGCCTGGAGTTTTTCCAGGGTCAATGAGCAGTTCTTC. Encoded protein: CAWSFSRVNEQFF. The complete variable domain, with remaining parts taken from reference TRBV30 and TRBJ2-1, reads SQTIHQWPATLVQPVGSPLSLECTVEGTSNPNLYWYRQAAGRGLQLLFYSVGIGQISSEVPQNLSASRPQDRQFILSSKKLLLSDSGFYLCAWSFSRVNEQFFGPGTRLTVL.